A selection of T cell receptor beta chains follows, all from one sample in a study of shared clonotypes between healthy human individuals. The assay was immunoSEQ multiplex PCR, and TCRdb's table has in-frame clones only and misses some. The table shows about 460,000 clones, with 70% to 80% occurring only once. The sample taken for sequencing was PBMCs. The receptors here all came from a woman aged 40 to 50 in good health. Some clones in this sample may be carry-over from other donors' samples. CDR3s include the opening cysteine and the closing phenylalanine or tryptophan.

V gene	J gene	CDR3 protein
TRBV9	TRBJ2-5	CASSVGEGQETQYF
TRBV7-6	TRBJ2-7	CASGDYYYEQYF
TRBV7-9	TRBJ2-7	CASSRTSPYEQYF
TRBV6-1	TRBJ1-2	CASSEAGTSYGYTF
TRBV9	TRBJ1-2	CASSAGGDYGYTF
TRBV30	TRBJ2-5	CAWSPQGLETQYF
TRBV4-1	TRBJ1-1	CASSLAHAEPLMNTEAFF
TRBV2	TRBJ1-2	CASIPDRITGYTF
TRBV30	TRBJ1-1	CAWSTTAVDTEAFF
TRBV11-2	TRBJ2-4	CASSLQREGVKNIQYF
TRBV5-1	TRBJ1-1	CASSTDRVQTEAFF
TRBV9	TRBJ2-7	CASSPDHTNNLAPHEQYF
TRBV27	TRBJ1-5	CASSRSDSNQPQHF
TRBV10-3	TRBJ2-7	CAISESGGSSYEQYF
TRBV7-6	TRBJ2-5	CASSLQPPRYQETQYF
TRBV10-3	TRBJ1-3	CAISDAGSSGNTIYF
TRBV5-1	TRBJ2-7	CASSSIGGLDYEQYF
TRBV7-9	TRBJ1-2	CASSSAAGTFGYGYTF
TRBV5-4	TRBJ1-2	CASSLGDSREDYGYTF
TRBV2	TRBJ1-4	CASMRTIATNEKLFF
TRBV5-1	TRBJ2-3	CASSENRLAGGDTQYF
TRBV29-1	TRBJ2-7	CSVGGSPLKGTYEQYF
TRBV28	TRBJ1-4	CASGQDRVRF
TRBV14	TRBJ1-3	CASSQGRGASGNTIYF
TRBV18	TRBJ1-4	CASSPPGGSRRFEKLFF
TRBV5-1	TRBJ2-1	CASSLAAGSNYEQFF
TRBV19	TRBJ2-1	CASGEYNEQFF
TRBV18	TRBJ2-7	CASSPPSSGEQYF
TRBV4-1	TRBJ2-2	CASSQGRQDNTGELFF
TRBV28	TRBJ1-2	CASRAGGNYGYTF
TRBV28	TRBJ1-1	CASSSQGWTEAFF
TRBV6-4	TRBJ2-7	CASKAFSYEQYF
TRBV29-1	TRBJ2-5	CSVRGGQQETQYF
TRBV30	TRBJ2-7	CAWSSTSYEQYF
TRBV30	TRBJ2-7	CAWRPTGGNSYEQYF
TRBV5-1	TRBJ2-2	CASSLSRGGANTGELFF
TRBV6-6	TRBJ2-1	CASSPALGQRGNEQFF
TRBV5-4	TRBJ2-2	CASSPEVSHTGELSF
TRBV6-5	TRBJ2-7	CASSSPSSGSRYEQYF
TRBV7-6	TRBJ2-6	CASSLAHSGANVLTF
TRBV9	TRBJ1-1	CASNAVAEGSLTEAFF